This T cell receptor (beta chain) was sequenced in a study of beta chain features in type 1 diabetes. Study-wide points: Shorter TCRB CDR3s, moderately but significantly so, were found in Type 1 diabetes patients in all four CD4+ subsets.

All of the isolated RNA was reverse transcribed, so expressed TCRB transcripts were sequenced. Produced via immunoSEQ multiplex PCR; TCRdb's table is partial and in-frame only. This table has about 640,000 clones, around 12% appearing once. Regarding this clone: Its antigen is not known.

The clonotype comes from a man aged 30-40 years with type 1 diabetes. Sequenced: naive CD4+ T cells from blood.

CDR3 amino acids: CASHHSSYNEQFF. The CDR3 DNA is TGTGCCTCCCATCATAGCTCCTACAATGAGCAGTTCTTC. This sequence joins TRBV30 and TRBJ2-1; D unclear. The CDR3 consists of 13 residues. Trimming took 7 bases from V and 0 from J, leaving 10 bases between them. In germline, CDR1 is GTSNPN, CDR2 SVGIG (reference sequence).